The next 9 T cell receptor beta chains were all read from a single sample in a study of technical replicates of blood from a handful of donors. The repertoire was sequenced with immunoSEQ multiplex PCR; TCRdb's copy has only in-frame clones and lacks some. This sample has tens of thousands of clones, with about 95% found just once. Sequencing was performed on T cells isolated from PBMCs. These receptors all stem from a human donor in good health.

The CDR3 region has the DNA TGCGCCAGCAGCTTGGGTGGAGGTAGCACAGATACGCAGTATTTT. Translating it yields CASSLGGGSTDTQYF. The chain is built from TRBV5-1 and TRBJ2-3; TRBD2 might be the D (5 bases). Between the trimmed V and J ends, which lost 0 bases and 0 bases, there was a span of 8 bases. CDR3 size: 15 residues. CDR1 SGHRS and CDR2 YFSETQ come from the germline V gene.

The rearrangement joins TRBV27 to TRBJ1-4; a possible D gene is TRBD1 (5 bases). Trimming pared 6 bases from V and 3 bases from J, leaving 14 bases between. The CDR3 is 15 amino acids. Germline loops: CDR1 MNHEY, CDR2 SMNVEV (reference sequence). CDR3: CASSWGPGANEKLFF. CDR3 nucleotides: TGTGCCAGCAGCTGGGGCCCGGGGGCTAATGAAAAACTGTTTTTT.

This chain connects TRBV7-3 to TRBJ2-1; 16 bases match TRBD2. The CDR3 loop spans 17 amino acids. After removal of 4 bases from V and 10 bases from J, the junction contained 10 bases not matched to a gene. The V gene's germline CDR1 is SGHTA and CDR2 FQGTGA. The CDR3 DNA sequence: TGTGCCAGCAGCTCAAAGGGACTAGCGGGAGGGACCCGGGAGCAGTTCTTC. Residues: CASSSKGLAGGTREQFF.

The chain couples TRBV5-1 to TRBJ2-2; 8 nucleotides agree with TRBD2. CDR3 length: 14 residues. Germline loops: CDR1 SGHRS, CDR2 YFSETQ. After removal of 4 bases from V and 5 bases from J, the junction contained 4 bases not matched to a gene. DNA for the CDR3: TGCGCCAGCAGCCTGTTAGCGGGAACCGGGGAGCTGTTTTTT. Its translation: CASSLLAGTGELFF.

The chain couples TRBV19 to TRBJ2-5; TRBD1 aligns across 8 bases. This CDR3 spans 21 amino acids. Germline CDR1 and CDR2: LNHDA and SQIVND (reference sequence). J lost 1 base, V lost 4 bases, and 23 bases had no gene match. CDR3 amino acids: CASSTPFYRGEKALRQETQYF. The CDR3 nucleotides read TGTGCCAGTAGTACCCCGTTTTACAGGGGGGAGAAGGCCCTCCGCCAAGAGACCCAGTACTTC.

Note on this clone: Other DNA sequences in the same sample also yield this CDR3. V gene TRBV19 combines with J gene TRBJ2-7; 9 bases fit TRBD1. Germline CDR1 is LNHDA and CDR2 is SQIVND (reference sequence). With 3 bases clipped from V and 4 bases from J, the junction kept 4 bases outside the gene matches. The CDR3 is made up of 14 amino acids. CDR3 nucleotides: TGTGCCAGTAGTATCGGGACAGGGTCTTACGAGCAGTACTTC. This codes for CASSIGTGSYEQYF.

The chain is built from TRBV28 and TRBJ1-5, with unresolved D. CDR3 size: 13 residues. From germline, CDR1 is MDHEN and CDR2 SYDVKM. V was pared by 6 bases and J by 0 bases, with 6 bases between. Here the CDR3 reads CASSEGSNQPQHF. The DNA for the CDR3 is TGTGCCAGCAGCGAGGGTAGCAATCAGCCCCAGCATTTT.

The genes are TRBV6-5 and TRBJ2-7; no definite D call. The CDR3 is 14 amino acids. Germline V gives CDR1 MNHEY, CDR2 SVGAGI. V gave up 0 bases and J gave up 3 bases, with 9 bases separating them. The CDR3 region has the DNA TGTGCCAGCAGTTACTCGATCCCTAGCTACGAGCAGTACTTC. It codes for CASSYSIPSYEQYF.

The rearrangement links TRBV10-3 to TRBJ2-7; TRBD1 agrees at 7 bases. Germline trimming cut 2 bases from V and 0 bases from J; bases unmatched to any gene: 4. The CDR3 contains 15 residues. In germline, CDR1 is ENHRY, CDR2 SYGVKD. CDR3 nucleotide sequence: TGTGCCATCAGTGAGGGGGGACAGATCTCCTACGAGCAGTACTTC. It codes for CAISEGGQISYEQYF.